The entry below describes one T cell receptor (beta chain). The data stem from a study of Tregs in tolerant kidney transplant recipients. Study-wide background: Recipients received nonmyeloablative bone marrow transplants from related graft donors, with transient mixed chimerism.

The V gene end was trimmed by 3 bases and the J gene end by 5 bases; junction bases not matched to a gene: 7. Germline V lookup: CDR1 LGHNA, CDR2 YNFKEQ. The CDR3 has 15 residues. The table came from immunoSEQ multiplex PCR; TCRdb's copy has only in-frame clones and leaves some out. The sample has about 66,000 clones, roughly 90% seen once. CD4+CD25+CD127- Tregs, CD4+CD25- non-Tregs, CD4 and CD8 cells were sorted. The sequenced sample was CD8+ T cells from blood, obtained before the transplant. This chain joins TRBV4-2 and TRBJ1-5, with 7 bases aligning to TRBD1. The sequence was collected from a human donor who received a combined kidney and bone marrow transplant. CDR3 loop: CASSQGKQGYQPQHF. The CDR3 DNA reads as TGTGCCAGCAGCCAGGGCAAACAGGGGTATCAGCCCCAGCATTTT.